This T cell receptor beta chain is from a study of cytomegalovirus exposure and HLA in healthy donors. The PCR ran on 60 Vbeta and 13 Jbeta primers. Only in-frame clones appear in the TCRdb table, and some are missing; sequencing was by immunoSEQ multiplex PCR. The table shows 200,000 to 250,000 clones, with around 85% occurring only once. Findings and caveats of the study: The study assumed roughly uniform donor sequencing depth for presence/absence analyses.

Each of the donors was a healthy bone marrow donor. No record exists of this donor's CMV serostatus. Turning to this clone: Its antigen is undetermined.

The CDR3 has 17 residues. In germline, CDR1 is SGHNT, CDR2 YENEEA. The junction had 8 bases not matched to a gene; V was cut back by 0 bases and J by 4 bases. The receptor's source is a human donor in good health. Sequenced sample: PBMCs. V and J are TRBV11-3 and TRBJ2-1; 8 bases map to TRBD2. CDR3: CASSLEIPGRGYNEQFF. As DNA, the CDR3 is TGTGCCAGCAGCTTAGAAATCCCCGGGAGGGGTTACAATGAGCAGTTCTTC.